This TCR beta chain emerged from a study of blood T cell repertoires in COVID-19. Study details: COVID-19 samples, acute and convalescent, were from the United States, Italy and Spain.

The CDR3 is 16 amino acids. Germline assignment: CDR1 SGHDT and CDR2 YYEEEE. Germline trimming cut 0 bases from V and 6 bases from J; bases unmatched to any gene: 5. In Seattle, patients joined the study during active infection and were tracked longitudinally. Libraries were prepared by immunoSEQ multiplex PCR; TCRdb keeps only in-frame clonotypes and omits some of them. The table shows over 85,000 clones, with around 90% occurring only once. The sample consisted of peripheral blood. V is TRBV5-6 and J is TRBJ2-2; 10 bases match TRBD2. This clonotype was obtained from a human donor with COVID-19, enrolled during active disease. The donor label of this sample is uncertain. The CDR3 loop reads CASSLDASGGPGELFF. The CDR3 DNA reads as TGTGCCAGCAGCTTGGATGCTAGCGGGGGTCCCGGGGAGCTGTTTTTT.